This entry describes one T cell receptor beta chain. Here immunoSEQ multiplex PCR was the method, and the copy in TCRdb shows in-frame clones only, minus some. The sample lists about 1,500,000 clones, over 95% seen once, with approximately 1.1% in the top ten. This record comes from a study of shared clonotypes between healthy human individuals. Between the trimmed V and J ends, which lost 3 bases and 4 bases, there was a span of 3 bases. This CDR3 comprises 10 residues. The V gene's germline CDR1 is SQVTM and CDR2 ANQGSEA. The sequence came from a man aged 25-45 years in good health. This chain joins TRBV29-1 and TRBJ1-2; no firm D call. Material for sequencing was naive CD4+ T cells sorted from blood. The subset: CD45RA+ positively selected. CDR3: CSVEGYGYTF. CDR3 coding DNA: TGCAGCGTTGAGGGCTATGGCTACACCTTC.